This TCR beta chain was documented in a study of CD8+ T cells in alopecia areata. As for the study in general: It was oral tofacitinib, at 5 to 10 mg twice daily, that treated patients received. Study-wide points: Sharing of TCRs across patients appeared less clear than in mice, possibly for HLA-related reasons. Many expanded lesional clones stayed in scalp and blood while on tofacitinib.

The CDR3 is 17 amino acids. Germline trimming cut 6 bases from V and 0 bases from J; bases unmatched to any gene: 11. CDR1 is SGHRS, CDR2 YFSETQ, per germline. cDNA prepared by RNA extraction and subsequent reverse transcription served as the template for sequencing. Assay used: immunoSEQ multiplex PCR; TCRdb lists only in-frame clones, some missing. The sample lists about 140,000 clones, 86% seen once, with roughly an eighth in the top ten. This sample's treatment: oral pan-JAK inhibitor, 5-10 mg twice daily. This clone occurred once. Its target is not known. The chain uses TRBV5-1 and TRBJ1-5; TRBD1 agrees at 8 bases. This receptor was taken from a human donor with alopecia areata. This sample comprised CD8+ T cells sorted from blood, obtained at week 4, from a patient treated with tofacitinib. The CDR3 bases are TGCGCCAGCAAAGTCGGACAGGGAGGTTATAGCAATCAGCCCCAGCATTTT. This encodes CASKVGQGGYSNQPQHF. Variable domain in full (rest from reference TRBV5-1 and TRBJ1-5): KAGVTQTPRYLIKTRGQQVTLSCSPISGHRSVSWYQQTPGQGLQFLFEYFSETQRNKGNFPGRFSGRQFSNSRSEMNVSTLELGDSALYLCASKVGQGGYSNQPQHFGDGTRLSIL.